This paragraph covers one T cell receptor beta chain sequence. Its target is unknown. The entry originates in a study of cytotoxic CD8 clonotypes in ibrutinib-treated CLL. On the study more broadly: Sequenced samples delivered averages of roughly 260,000 productive templates and 87,000 or so productive rearrangements. Study conclusions and caveats: Before falling back toward baseline at progression, clonality had risen at the time of ibrutinib response.

Cryopreserved PBMCs supplied roughly 2 micrograms of genomic DNA for TCR beta libraries. CDR1 is LNHDA and CDR2 is SQIVND in the germline V gene (reference sequence). The CDR3 is 15 amino acids. Trimming stripped 6 bases from V and 4 bases from J, with 15 bases between. Sequenced by immunoSEQ multiplex PCR; TCRdb stores in-frame clones only, minus some. The data contain approximately 92,000 clones, 77% of them singletons. The sequencing here drew on PBMCs, taken after 24 months of ibrutinib treatment. J is TRBJ1-4 and V is TRBV19, with D tentatively TRBD1 (6 bases). The sequence was obtained from a human donor with chronic lymphocytic leukemia. The CDR3 protein is CASSAEGGINEKLFF. The CDR3 DNA reads as TGTGCCAGTAGCGCCGAGGGGGGAATTAATGAAAAACTGTTTTTT.